The clone carrying this T cell receptor beta chain occurred a few times. TCRdb's table, derived via immunoSEQ multiplex PCR, lists solely in-frame clones and lacks some. The sample has 200,000 to 300,000 clones, approximately 89% seen once. This sample is drawn from a study of blood T cell repertoires in COVID-19. For the study at large: Collection of acute and convalescent COVID-19 samples took place in the United States, Italy and Spain. The cDNA or gDNA used as material had been derived from T cells, B-cell-depleted T cells, or PBMCs.

The source of this sequence is a woman in her 50s with acute or convalescent COVID-19. Sequencing used peripheral blood.

CDR3 DNA sequence: TGTGCCAGCAGTTGGGCCCCTGGGGGGAGCTACAATGAGCAGTTCTTC. Protein product: CASSWAPGGSYNEQFF. This rearrangement joins TRBV6-6 to TRBJ2-1; possible D gene TRBD2, 6 bases. Germline V gene data show CDR1 as MNHNY and CDR2 as SVGAGI (reference sequence). CDR3 length: 16 residues. The V end lost 4 bases, the J end lost 3 bases, and 16 bases lay between the germline ends.